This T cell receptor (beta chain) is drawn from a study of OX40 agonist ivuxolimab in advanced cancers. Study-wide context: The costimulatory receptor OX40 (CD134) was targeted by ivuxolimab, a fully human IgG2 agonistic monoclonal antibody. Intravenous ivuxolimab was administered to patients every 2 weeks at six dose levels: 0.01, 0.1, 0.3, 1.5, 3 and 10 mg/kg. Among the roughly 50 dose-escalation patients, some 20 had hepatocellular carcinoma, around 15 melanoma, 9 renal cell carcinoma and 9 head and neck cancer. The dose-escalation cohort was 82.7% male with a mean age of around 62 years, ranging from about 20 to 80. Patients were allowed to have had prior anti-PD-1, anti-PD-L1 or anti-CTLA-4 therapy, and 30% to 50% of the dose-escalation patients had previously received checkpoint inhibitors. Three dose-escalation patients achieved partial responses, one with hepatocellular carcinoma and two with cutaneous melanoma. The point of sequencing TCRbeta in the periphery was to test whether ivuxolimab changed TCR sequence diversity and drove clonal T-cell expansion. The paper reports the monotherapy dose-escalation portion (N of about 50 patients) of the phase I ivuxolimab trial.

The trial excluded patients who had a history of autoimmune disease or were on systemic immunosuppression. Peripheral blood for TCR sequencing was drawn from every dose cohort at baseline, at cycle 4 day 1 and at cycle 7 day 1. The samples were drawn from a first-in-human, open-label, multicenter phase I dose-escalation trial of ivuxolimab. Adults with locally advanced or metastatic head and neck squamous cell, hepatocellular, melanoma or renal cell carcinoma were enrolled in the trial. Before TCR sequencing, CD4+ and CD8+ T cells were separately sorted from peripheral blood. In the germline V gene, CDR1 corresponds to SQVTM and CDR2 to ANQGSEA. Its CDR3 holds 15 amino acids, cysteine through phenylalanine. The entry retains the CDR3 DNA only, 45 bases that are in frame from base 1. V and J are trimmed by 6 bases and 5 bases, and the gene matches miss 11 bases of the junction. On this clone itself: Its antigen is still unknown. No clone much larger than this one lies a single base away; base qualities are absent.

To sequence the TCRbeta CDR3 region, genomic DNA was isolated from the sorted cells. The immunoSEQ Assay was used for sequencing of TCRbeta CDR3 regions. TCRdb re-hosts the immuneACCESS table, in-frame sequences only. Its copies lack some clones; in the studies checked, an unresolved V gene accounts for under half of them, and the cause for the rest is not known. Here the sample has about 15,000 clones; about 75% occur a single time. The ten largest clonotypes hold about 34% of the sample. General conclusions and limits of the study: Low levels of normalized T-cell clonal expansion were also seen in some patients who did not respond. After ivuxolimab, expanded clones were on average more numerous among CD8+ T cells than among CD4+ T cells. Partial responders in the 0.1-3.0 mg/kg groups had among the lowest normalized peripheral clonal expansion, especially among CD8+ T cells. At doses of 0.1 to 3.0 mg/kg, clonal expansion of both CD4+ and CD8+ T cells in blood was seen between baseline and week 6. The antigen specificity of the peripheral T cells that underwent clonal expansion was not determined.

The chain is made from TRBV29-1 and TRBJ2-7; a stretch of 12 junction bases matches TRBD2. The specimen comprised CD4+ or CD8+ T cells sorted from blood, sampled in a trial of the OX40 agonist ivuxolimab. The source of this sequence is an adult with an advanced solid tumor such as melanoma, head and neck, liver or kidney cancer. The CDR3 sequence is CSVRGRTSGKNEQYF. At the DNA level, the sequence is TGCAGCGTCCGCGGCCGGACTAGCGGGAAAAACGAGCAGTACTTC.